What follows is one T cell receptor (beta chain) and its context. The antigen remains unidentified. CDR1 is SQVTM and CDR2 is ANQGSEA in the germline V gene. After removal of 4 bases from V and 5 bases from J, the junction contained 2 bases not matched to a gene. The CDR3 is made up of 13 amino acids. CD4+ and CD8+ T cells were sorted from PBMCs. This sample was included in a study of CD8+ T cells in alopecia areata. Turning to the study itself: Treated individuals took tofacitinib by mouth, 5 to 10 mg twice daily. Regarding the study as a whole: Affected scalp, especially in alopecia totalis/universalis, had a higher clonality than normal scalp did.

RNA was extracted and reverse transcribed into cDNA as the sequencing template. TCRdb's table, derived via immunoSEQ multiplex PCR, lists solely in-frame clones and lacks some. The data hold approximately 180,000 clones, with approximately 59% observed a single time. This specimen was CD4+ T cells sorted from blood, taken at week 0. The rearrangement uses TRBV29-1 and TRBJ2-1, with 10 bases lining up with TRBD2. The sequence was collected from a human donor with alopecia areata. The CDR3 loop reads CSVAGLANNEQFF. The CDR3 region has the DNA TGCAGCGTTGCGGGACTAGCGAACAATGAGCAGTTCTTC.